The source of this T cell receptor beta chain is a study of shared clonotypes between healthy human individuals. The study's findings and limits: Investigators collected only blood, and repertoires in tissues likely differ.

Comment on this clone: What it binds is unknown.

CDR3 length: 13 amino acids. The V gene lost 5 bases and the J gene lost 5 bases, with 14 bases spanning the gap. Per the germline V gene, CDR1 is SGHRS and CDR2 is YFSETQ. Original handling: As immunoSEQ supplied junction-only sequences (without quality scores), filtering differed. Using immunoSEQ multiplex PCR, the repertoire was profiled, and TCRdb retains in-frame clones only, with some absent. That table is the source of V, J and clone size, and D and trimming were worked out from the DNA. In the table there are approximately 640,000 clones, 90% of which are singletons. The TCR was taken from a man aged 18 to 29 in good health. Some clones in this sample may be carry-over from other donors' samples. The chain recombines TRBV5-1 with TRBJ2-7; a weak D match, TRBD2 (5 bases). Material for sequencing was memory CD8+ T cells from PBMCs. Indicated subset: CD45RO+ cells pooled with CCR7-negative TemRA cells. CDR3 in amino acids: CASRALVVNEQYF. The DNA for the CDR3 is TGCGCCAGCAGGGCACTAGTCGTCAACGAGCAGTACTTC.